Listed here are 4 T cell receptor beta chains from one sample, sequenced in a study of blood T cell repertoires in COVID-19. Profiling relied on immunoSEQ multiplex PCR, and the TCRdb table lists in-frame clones only, not all of them. This sample has around 70,000 clones; 70% to 85% occur once, and the top ten carry approximately 9.2%. Sequenced material: peripheral blood. The receptor source for this set is a woman aged 45 to 65 with acute or convalescent COVID-19.

V and J are TRBV5-1 and TRBJ1-2; 8 nucleotides align to TRBD1. The ends lost 2 bases at V and 8 bases at J; junction bases unmatched: 5. This CDR3 comprises 13 residues. Looked up from germline, CDR1 is SGHRS and CDR2 is YFSETQ. As DNA, the CDR3 is TGCGCCAGCAGCTTCGACAGGGGAGGAGGCTACACCTTC. It yields the protein CASSFDRGGGYTF.

V is TRBV9 and J is TRBJ2-1; TRBD2 matches at 8 bases. The CDR3 extends over 14 amino acids. With V trimmed by 4 bases and J by 7 bases, 7 bases remained unmatched. CDR1 is SGDLS and CDR2 is YYNGEE in the germline V gene. The CDR3: CASSTGGAGNEQFF. For the CDR3, the DNA is TGTGCCAGCAGCACGGGGGGGGCGGGTAATGAGCAGTTCTTC. Full variable domain (remainder filled in from reference TRBV9 and TRBJ2-1): DSGVTQTPKHLITATGQRVTLRCSPRSGDLSVYWYQQSLDQGLQFLIQYYNGEERAKGNILERFSAQQFPDLHSELNLSSLELGDSALYFCASSTGGAGNEQFFGPGTRLTVL.

This clone has a handful of counts. The chain joins TRBV7-6 to TRBJ2-1; 16 nucleotides line up with TRBD2. CDR1 and CDR2 from the germline V gene are SGHVS and FNYEAQ. V dropped 0 bases and J dropped 2; count of bases not matched to a gene: 1. This CDR3 has 18 residues. DNA of the CDR3: TGTGCCAGCAGCTTAGCGGGGACTAGCGGGGGGGCCTACAATGAGCAGTTCTTC. It codes for CASSLAGTSGGAYNEQFF.

V gene TRBV6-5 combines with J gene TRBJ1-2; tentative D call: TRBD1 (6 bases). From germline, CDR1 is MNHEY and CDR2 SVGAGI. The CDR3 spans 13 residues. Trimming cost V 5 bases and J 5 bases, with 12 bases left between them. Here the CDR3 reads CASSPTTGYGYTF. DNA of the CDR3: TGTGCCAGCAGTCCCACTACAGGGTATGGCTACACCTTC.